The present T cell receptor beta chain was sequenced within a study of T-cell memory formation after mild COVID-19. This clonotype has only a few counts. V shed 6 bases and J shed 5 bases, with 17 bases lying between them. This CDR3 has 15 residues. TCRdb fed the 5' RACE reads into MiXCR, producing one record per CDR3 protein. Among tens of thousands of distinct CDR3 sequences, about 15% were seen once, and the ten largest hold approximately 40%. Sequenced material: PBMCs or a T cell subset sorted from them (not recorded which). This chain links TRBV12-3 or TRBV12-4 with TRBJ2-1; D possibly corresponds to TRBD1 (6 bases). This TCR was recovered from a man between 18 and 35 years old who had mild COVID-19 (a few samples of this study predate the infection). Cell type and time point are not known. CDR3 nucleotides: TGTGCCAGCAGGAGAAGGGTCGAGGGGGACAATGAGCAGTTCTTC. Residues: CASRRRVEGDNEQFF.